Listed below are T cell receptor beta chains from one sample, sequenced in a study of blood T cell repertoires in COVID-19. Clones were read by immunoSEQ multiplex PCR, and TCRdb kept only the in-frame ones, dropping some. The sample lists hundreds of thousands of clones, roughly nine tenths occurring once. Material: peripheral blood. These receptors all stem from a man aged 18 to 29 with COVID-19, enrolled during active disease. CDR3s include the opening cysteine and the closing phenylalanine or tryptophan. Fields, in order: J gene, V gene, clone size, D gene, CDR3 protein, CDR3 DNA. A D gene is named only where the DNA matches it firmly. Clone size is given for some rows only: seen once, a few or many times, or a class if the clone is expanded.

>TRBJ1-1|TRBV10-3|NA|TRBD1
CAISETGTANTEAFF
TGTGCCATCAGTGAGACCGGGACAGCGAACACTGAAGCTTTCTTT
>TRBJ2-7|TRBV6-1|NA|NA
CASSEGRAYSYEQYF
TGTGCCAGCAGTGAAGGGAGGGCTTACTCCTACGAGCAGTACTTC
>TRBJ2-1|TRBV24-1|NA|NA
CATRGRGDEQFF
TGTGCCACCAGAGGAAGGGGCGATGAGCAGTTCTTC
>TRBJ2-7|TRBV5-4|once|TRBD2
CASSSSGRPYEQYF
TGTGCCAGCAGCTCCAGCGGGAGGCCCTACGAGCAGTACTTC
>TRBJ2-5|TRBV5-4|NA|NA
CASSPDYWGDQYF
TGTGCCAGCAGCCCTGATTATTGGGGGGACCAGTACTTC
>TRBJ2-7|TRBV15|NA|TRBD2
CATSVGRDGYEQYF
TGTGCCACCAGCGTCGGGAGGGACGGCTACGAGCAGTACTTC
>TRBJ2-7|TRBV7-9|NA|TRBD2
CASSLGTSGSYEQYF
TGTGCCAGCAGCTTAGGGACTAGCGGGTCATACGAGCAGTACTTC
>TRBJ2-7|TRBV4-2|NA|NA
CASSQAEDYSYEQYF
TGTGCCAGCAGCCAAGCGGAGGACTACTCCTACGAGCAGTACTTC
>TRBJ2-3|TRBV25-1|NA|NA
CASRSRRTLTDTQYF
TGTGCCAGCAGATCCCGGAGGACCCTCACAGATACGCAGTATTTT
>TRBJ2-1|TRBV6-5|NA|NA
CASSYGPTYNEQFF
TGTGCCAGCAGTTACGGGCCAACCTACAATGAGCAGTTCTTC
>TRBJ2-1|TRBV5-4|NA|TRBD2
CASRDGSGGYNEQFF
TGTGCCAGCAGAGATGGTAGCGGGGGTTACAATGAGCAGTTCTTC